Below are 8 T cell receptor beta chains sequenced from a single sample in a study of graft-versus-host responses after intestinal transplantation. Produced via immunoSEQ multiplex PCR; TCRdb's table is partial and in-frame only. Of approximately 49,000 clones listed, about 95% are singletons. No antigen has been assigned to these receptors. The input for sequencing was unstimulated CD8+ T cells sorted from spleen or lymph node cells, taken before transplant. These receptors came from a human donor who was the organ donor for an intestinal transplant.

The chain employs TRBV6-1 and TRBJ2-7, with D perhaps TRBD1 or TRBD2 (5 bases each). V shed 6 bases and J shed 0 bases, with 9 bases lying between them. The CDR3 extends over 13 amino acids. Germline CDR1 is MNHNS and CDR2 is SASEGT. The CDR3 loop reads CASSPGASYEQYF. CDR3 DNA: TGTGCCAGCAGCCCCGGGGCCTCCTACGAGCAGTACTTC.

This clone was counted only a few times. This chain joins TRBV19 and TRBJ1-6; 8 nucleotides agree with TRBD1. The germline gives CDR1 LNHDA, CDR2 SQIVND (reference sequence). J was trimmed by 7 bases and V by 3 bases; bases with no gene match: 5. This CDR3 has 15 amino acids. The CDR3 bases are TGTGCCAGTAGTATTTCGAGACAGGGGAATTCACCCCTCCACTTT. This sequence encodes CASSISRQGNSPLHF.

The chain carries TRBV4-3 and TRBJ2-3, with TRBD1 matching over 9 bases. The CDR3 covers 20 residues. CDR1 LGHNA and CDR2 YSLEER come from the germline V gene. Unmatched junction bases numbered 15, after V lost 0 bases and J lost 2 bases. This CDR3 is CASSQESAWGQGHSTDTQYF. The CDR3 DNA follows: TGCGCCAGCAGCCAAGAGTCGGCCTGGGGACAGGGACATTCCACAGATACGCAGTATTTT.

The J gene is TRBJ1-1, the V gene TRBV25-1, with D uncertain. The germline CDR1 and CDR2 sequences are MGHDK and SYGVNS. The CDR3 loop spans 14 amino acids. Trimming took off 4 bases at V and 3 bases at J, with 12 bases between the two ends. CDR3 protein: CASSVSGSHTEAFF. The CDR3 DNA reads TGTGCCAGCAGTGTATCCGGGTCCCACACTGAAGCTTTCTTT.

The rearrangement links TRBV28 to TRBJ1-5, with 11 positions matching TRBD1. Trimming removed 6 bases from V and 4 bases from J; junction bases left unmatched: 5. This CDR3 is built from 15 residues. The germline gives CDR1 MDHEN, CDR2 SYDVKM. The chain's CDR3 is CASSYGTGGNQPQHF. CDR3 coding DNA: TGTGCCAGCAGCTATGGGACAGGGGGGAATCAGCCCCAGCATTTT.

The rearrangement joins TRBV5-1 to TRBJ2-5; D may be TRBD1 (6 bases). This CDR3 comprises 14 residues. V lost 4 bases, J lost 1 base, and 11 bases lay in between. Germline CDR1 SGHRS, CDR2 YFSETQ. The CDR3 nucleotides read TGCGCCAGCAGCGTGGTGGGGGCCCAAGAGACCCAGTACTTC. It yields the protein CASSVVGAQETQYF.

The V gene is TRBV19, the J gene TRBJ2-1, with a weak D call TRBD2 (6 bases). V lost 5 bases and J 7 bases, leaving 12 bases between the germline ends. Germline CDR1 is LNHDA and CDR2 is SQIVND (reference sequence). The CDR3 consists of 13 residues. This CDR3 reads CASSEGRWNEQFF. In DNA, the CDR3 is TGTGCCAGTAGTGAGGGGAGGTGGAATGAGCAGTTCTTC. Using reference TRBV19 and TRBJ2-1 for the parts outside the CDR3, the full variable domain is DGGITQSPKYLFRKEGQNVTLSCEQNLNHDAMYWYRQDPGQGLRLIYYSQIVNDFQKGDIAEGYSVSREKKESFPLTVTSAQKNPTAFYLCASSEGRWNEQFFGPGTRLTVL.

This chain connects TRBV5-4 to TRBJ2-2; the D is unclear. Trimming removed 2 bases at V and 2 bases at J, with 13 bases between. Germline CDR1 and CDR2: SGHNT and YYREEE (reference sequence). CDR3 length: 16 residues. The CDR3 is CASSFGVSGNTGELFF. CDR3 bases: TGTGCCAGCAGCTTTGGGGTTTCTGGAAACACCGGGGAGCTGTTTTTT.